The 10 T cell receptor beta chains given below trace back to one sample, sequenced in a study of T cell repertoires in cytomegalovirus infection. TCRdb reprocessed the reads via MiXCR and lists one record per CDR3 protein. The sample lists 650,000 to 850,000 distinct CDR3 sequences, roughly 28% seen once, with about 12% in the top ten. These receptors have no identified antigens. Sequencing was performed on cultured CD8+ T cells from PBMCs, taken from culture after CMV antigen stimulation. The receptors shown here come from a human donor in good health (CMV status not recorded). Some clones in this sample may be carry-over from other donors' samples.

CDR3 amino acids: CSVEIPGSGNTIYF. The CDR3 DNA reads as TGCAGCGTTGAAATCCCAGGTTCTGGAAACACCATATATTTT. The chain links TRBV29-1 to TRBJ1-3; no firm D call. V gave up 2 bases and J gave up 1 base, with 9 bases separating them. CDR3 length: 14 residues. CDR1 SQVTM and CDR2 ANQGSEA come from the germline V gene. The whole variable domain, filled in from reference TRBV29-1 and TRBJ1-3, reads SAVISQKPSRDICQRGTSLTIQCQVDSQVTMMFWYRQQPGQSLTLIATANQGSEATYESGFVIDKFPISRPNLTFSTLTVSNMSPEDSSIYLCSVEIPGSGNTIYFGEGSWLTVV.

This clonotype showed up many times. J is TRBJ2-5 and V is TRBV7-9, with unresolved D. The CDR3 is 16 amino acids. The germline gives CDR1 SEHNR, CDR2 FQNEAQ (reference sequence). Trimming removed 5 bases from V and 0 bases from J, with 16 bases in between. CDR3 bases: TGTGCCAGCAGCCCCACCCGTGCAGAAGACCAAGAGACCCAGTACTTC. It encodes CASSPTRAEDQETQYF.

This chain connects TRBV27 to TRBJ1-6; possibly TRBD1 for D (5 bases). The CDR3 extends over 16 amino acids. The germline CDR1 and CDR2 sequences are MNHEY and SMNVEV (reference sequence). Trimming took 6 bases from V and 8 from J, leaving 20 bases between them. CDR3 loop: CASSPFPGGDDSPLHF. CDR3 bases: TGTGCCAGCAGCCCATTCCCGGGGGGGGATGATTCACCCCTCCACTTT.

This clonotype was counted at least ten times. This chain joins TRBV10-3 and TRBJ1-2; TRBD1 agrees at 7 bases. J gave up 6 bases and V 11 bases, and 9 bases lay outside the gene matches. The CDR3 contains 12 residues. Germline-derived CDR1 and CDR2 are ENHRY and SYGVKD. In nucleotides, the CDR3 is TGTGCCTCGAGACAGGGTCCTGATGGCTACACCTTC. As protein: CASRQGPDGYTF.

The V call is TRBV5-1, the J call TRBJ2-6, with D possibly matching TRBD1 (5 bases). Germline V gene data show CDR1 as SGHRS and CDR2 as YFSETQ. V was shortened by 4 bases and J by 3 bases, with 20 bases between the two germline ends. This CDR3 is 18 amino acids long. The CDR3 sequence is CASSPAPGYLGGANVLTF. The CDR3 DNA reads as TGCGCCAGCAGCCCGGCCCCAGGGTATTTGGGTGGGGCCAACGTCCTGACTTTC.

The rearrangement joins TRBV7-9 to TRBJ2-6; 8 nucleotides agree with TRBD1. Per germline, CDR1 SEHNR and CDR2 FQNEAQ (reference sequence). V was pared by 11 bases and J by 2 bases, with 11 bases of the junction left unmatched. The CDR3 consists of 16 residues. The CDR3 protein is CAGYGQGFAGANVLTF. In DNA, the CDR3 is TGTGCCGGATATGGACAGGGCTTCGCTGGGGCCAACGTCCTGACTTTC.

The CDR3, as DNA: TGCGCCAGCAGTAACCCAAGGACAGACCCAAATGGCTACACCTTC. Protein sequence: CASSNPRTDPNGYTF. The V call is TRBV10-2, the J call TRBJ1-2; D is possibly TRBD1 (6 bases). The CDR3 length is 15 residues. Trimming removed 5 bases at V and 6 bases at J, with 19 bases between. CDR1 WSHSY and CDR2 SAAADI come from the germline V gene.

This chain links TRBV7-3 with TRBJ1-1; D perhaps matches TRBD1 (6 bases). Per germline, CDR1 SGHTA and CDR2 FQGTGA. This CDR3 is built from 15 residues. Trimming took 1 base from V and 4 from J, leaving 13 bases between them. CDR3 nucleotides: TGTGCCAGCAGCTTAAAGGACAGATATTTCACTGAAGCTTTCTTT. Translating it yields CASSLKDRYFTEAFF.

This clonotype was picked up many times. V gene TRBV7-9 combines with J gene TRBJ2-7; tentatively, D is TRBD1 or TRBD2 (5 bases each). From germline, CDR1 is SEHNR and CDR2 FQNEAQ (reference sequence). With 6 bases removed from V and 0 bases from J, the gap between germline ends came to 15 bases. The CDR3 contains 15 residues. Here the CDR3 reads CASSPPRGGSYEQYF. CDR3 sequence (DNA): TGTGCCAGCAGTCCCCCCCGTGGGGGCTCCTACGAGCAGTACTTC.

Ten or more counts support this clonotype. The rearrangement links TRBV29-1 to TRBJ1-2; 8 bases match TRBD1. With 6 bases clipped from V and 2 bases from J, the junction kept 5 bases outside the gene matches. CDR1 is SQVTM and CDR2 is ANQGSEA in the germline V gene. The CDR3 spans 13 residues. Here the CDR3 DNA reads TGCAGCGTCGCTACAGGGGGAAACTATGGCTACACCTTC. Residues: CSVATGGNYGYTF.